This TCR beta chain is drawn from a study of T cells in Graves' hyperthyroidism and ophthalmopathy. Study-level findings and limits: For ophthalmopathy, model prediction preceded onset by a median roughly 6.2 months.

There were TCR beta CDR3 regions amplified from RNA transcripts. Using the HTBI primer set, a first-round RT-PCR was run on the TCR CDR3. TCRdb re-analysed the multiplex PCR reads in MiXCR, keeping a single row per CDR3 protein. The sample gives approximately 200,000 distinct CDR3 sequences, approximately 16% of which show up once; over 35% is in the top ten. V was clipped by 4 bases and J by 4 bases, with 10 bases between them. CDR1 is SGHTA and CDR2 is FQGNSA in the germline V gene. The CDR3 extends over 13 amino acids. Lactation, pregnancy, other autoimmune disease or uncontrolled infection led to exclusion of patients. Based on clinical symptoms, serum thyroxine and TRAb, thyroid ultrasound and orbital computed tomography, diagnoses were reached. This clonotype was counted many times. The antigen is unknown.

The chain couples TRBV7-2 to TRBJ1-2, with D uncertain. Specimen: blood. The TCR originated in a man in his forties with Graves' hyperthyroidism. The DNA of the CDR3 is TGTGCCAGCAGCTACCCCCCCGGCTATGGCTACACCTTC. This encodes CASSYPPGYGYTF. The full variable domain, rest sourced from reference TRBV7-2 and TRBJ1-2, is GAGVSQSPSNKVTEKGKDVELRCDPISGHTALYWYRQSLGQGLEFLIYFQGNSAPDKSGLPSDRFSAERTGGSVSTLTIQRTQQEDSAVYLCASSYPPGYGYTFGSGTRLTVV.